This T cell receptor (beta chain) was found in a study of Ad26.COV2.S vaccination and SARS-CoV-2 variants. Study details: The study gave Ad26.COV2.S intramuscularly, once or twice 56 days apart. Study-wide points: Participants given vaccine showed non-spike TCR breadth similar to that of placebo recipients. Analytic work on TCR breadth and depth might have understated the full extent of total T cell responses.

TCRdb's copy holds only in-frame clones and misses some; the assay was immunoSEQ multiplex PCR. Of 400,000 to 450,000 clones listed, about nine tenths are singletons. In the case of this clone: Its antigen remains unknown.

The CDR3 is made up of 12 amino acids. V lost 3 bases and J 11 bases, leaving 13 bases between the germline ends. Germline-derived CDR1 and CDR2 are SGHTA and FQGNSA. The sample's treatment: about 20 received Ad26.COV2.S at low or high dose, single or two shots; about 5 received placebo; per-sample allocation not given. The samples date from day 63 after the first vaccine or placebo injection. This receptor was obtained from a person between 18 and 65 years old who received the Ad26.COV2.S COVID-19 vaccine or a placebo. The V gene is TRBV7-2, the J gene TRBJ1-2; D perhaps matches TRBD1 (5 bases). Source: peripheral blood, taken in a trial of Ad26.COV2.S vaccine versus placebo. CDR3 DNA: TGTGCCAGCAGCTTGCAGGGCCTTGGGTACACCTTC. Translated: CASSLQGLGYTF.